A single T cell receptor beta chain is shown here with its context. The entry originates in a study of blood T cell repertoires in COVID-19. Study context: The study drew acute and convalescent COVID-19 samples from the United States, Italy and Spain.

The CDR3 totals 15 residues. V was trimmed by 0 bases and J by 0 bases, leaving 6 bases between them. The germline gives CDR1 LNHNV, CDR2 YYDKDF (reference sequence). As processed by the authors: Using reference gene primer amplification, nucleated cell counts were estimated. The data were produced by immunoSEQ multiplex PCR, yet TCRdb's version contains in-frame clones alone and is incomplete. The V and J calls and clone size were taken over from that table, and D and trimming were inferred from the DNA. The table lists around 300,000 clones, 75% to 90% of them singletons. Sequencing was carried out using peripheral blood. The genes are TRBV15 and TRBJ1-3, with D perhaps TRBD1 (5 bases). The TCR sequence derives from a woman in her twenties or thirties with COVID-19, enrolled during active disease. CDR3 sequence: CATSRETASGNTIYF. CDR3 DNA: TGTGCCACCAGCAGAGAGACAGCCTCTGGAAACACCATATATTTT.